This T cell receptor (beta chain) emerged from a study of cytomegalovirus exposure and HLA in healthy donors. Broader study findings: According to reports, the classifier identified cytomegalovirus status with high specificity and sensitivity. According to a subsequent analysis, TCR clusters identified in the first cohort showed a tendency to co-occur across the roughly 130 validation repertoires. Specificity of three CMV-associated chains for CMV antigens was verified in vitro. Cytomegalovirus-associated TCR beta chains were listed, numbering roughly 150.

This clone was seen once. Its antigen is not identified. Trimming pared 1 base from V and 9 bases from J, leaving 13 bases between. Per the germline V gene, CDR1 is SGHTA and CDR2 is FQGNSA. The CDR3 is 15 residues long. The protocol was immunoSEQ multiplex PCR, while the TCRdb copy is restricted to in-frame clones and leaves out a portion. This table holds 55,000 to 80,000 clones, just under 95% found once. This clonotype was obtained from a woman aged 18-29 years in good health and CMV-seropositive. Sequenced sample: PBMCs. The J gene is TRBJ1-6, the V gene TRBV7-2, with a weak D call TRBD1 (5 bases). CDR3 in amino acids: CASSLGWAGGSPLHF. For the CDR3, the DNA is TGTGCCAGCAGCTTAGGGTGGGCCGGGGGTTCACCCCTCCACTTT. Based on the CDR3 plus reference TRBV7-2 and TRBJ1-6, the full variable domain is GAGVSQSPSNKVTEKGKDVELRCDPISGHTALYWYRQSLGQGLEFLIYFQGNSAPDKSGLPSDRFSAERTGGSVSTLTIQRTQQEDSAVYLCASSLGWAGGSPLHFGNGTRLTVT.